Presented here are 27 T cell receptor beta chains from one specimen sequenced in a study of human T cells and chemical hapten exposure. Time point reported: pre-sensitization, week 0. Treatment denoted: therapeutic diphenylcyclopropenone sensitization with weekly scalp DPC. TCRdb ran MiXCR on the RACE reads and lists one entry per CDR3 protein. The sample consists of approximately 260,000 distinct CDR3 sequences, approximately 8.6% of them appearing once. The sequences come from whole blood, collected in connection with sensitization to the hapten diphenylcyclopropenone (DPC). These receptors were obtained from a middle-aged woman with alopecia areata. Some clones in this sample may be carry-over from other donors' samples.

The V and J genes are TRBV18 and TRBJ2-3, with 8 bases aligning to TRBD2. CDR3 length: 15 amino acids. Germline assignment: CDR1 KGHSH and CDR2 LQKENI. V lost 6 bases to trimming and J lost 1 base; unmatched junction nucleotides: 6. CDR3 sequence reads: CASSRSGAGTDTQYF. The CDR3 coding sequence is TGTGCCAGCTCCCGTAGCGGGGCGGGCACAGATACGCAGTATTTT.

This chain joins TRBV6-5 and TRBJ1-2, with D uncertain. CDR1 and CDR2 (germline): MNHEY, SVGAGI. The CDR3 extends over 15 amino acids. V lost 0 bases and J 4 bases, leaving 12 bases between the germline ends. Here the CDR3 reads CASSYSQGAGYGYTF. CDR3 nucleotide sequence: TGTGCCAGCAGTTACTCACAAGGAGCGGGCTATGGCTACACCTTC.

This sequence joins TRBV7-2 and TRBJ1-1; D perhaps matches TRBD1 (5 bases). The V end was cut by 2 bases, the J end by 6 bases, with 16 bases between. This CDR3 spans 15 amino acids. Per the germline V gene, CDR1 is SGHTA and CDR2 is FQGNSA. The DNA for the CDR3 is TGTGCCAGCAGCTTACCCCCGACAGTTCGGGCTGAAGCTTTCTTT. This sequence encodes CASSLPPTVRAEAFF.

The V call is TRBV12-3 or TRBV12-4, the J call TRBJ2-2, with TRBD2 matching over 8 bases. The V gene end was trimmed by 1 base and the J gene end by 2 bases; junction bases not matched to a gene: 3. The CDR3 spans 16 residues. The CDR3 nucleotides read TGTGCCAGCAGTTTAGGTCTAGCGGGCAACACCGGGGAGCTGTTTTTT. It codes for CASSLGLAGNTGELFF.

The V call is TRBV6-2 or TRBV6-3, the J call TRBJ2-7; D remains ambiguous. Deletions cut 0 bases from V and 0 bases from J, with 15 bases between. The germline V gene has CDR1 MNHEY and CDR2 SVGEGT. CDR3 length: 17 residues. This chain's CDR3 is CASSYSIRAGSSYEQYF. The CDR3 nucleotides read TGTGCCAGCAGTTACTCGATTCGCGCAGGCTCCTCCTACGAGCAGTACTTC.

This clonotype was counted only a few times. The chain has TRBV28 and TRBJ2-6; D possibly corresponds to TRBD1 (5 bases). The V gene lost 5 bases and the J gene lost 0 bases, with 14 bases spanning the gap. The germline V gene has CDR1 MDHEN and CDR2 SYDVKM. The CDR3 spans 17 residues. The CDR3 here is CASSGSGHNSGANVLTF. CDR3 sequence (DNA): TGTGCCAGCAGTGGGTCCGGACATAACTCTGGGGCCAACGTCCTGACTTTC.

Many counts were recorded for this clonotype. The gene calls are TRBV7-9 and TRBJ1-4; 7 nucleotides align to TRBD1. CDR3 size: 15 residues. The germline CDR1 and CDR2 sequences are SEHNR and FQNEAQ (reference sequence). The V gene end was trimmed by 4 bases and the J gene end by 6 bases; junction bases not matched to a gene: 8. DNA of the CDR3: TGTGCCAGCAGCTCTTTGACAGGGCCGGATGAAAAACTGTTTTTT. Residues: CASSSLTGPDEKLFF.

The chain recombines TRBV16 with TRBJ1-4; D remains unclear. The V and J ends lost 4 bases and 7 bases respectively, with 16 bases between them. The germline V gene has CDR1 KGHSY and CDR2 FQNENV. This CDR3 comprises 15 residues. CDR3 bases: TGTGCCAGCAGCCGAGCCCAGGCAGCCGCTGAAAAACTGTTTTTT. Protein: CASSRAQAAAEKLFF.

The CDR3 sequence is CASSLAPSESDTQYF. CDR3 sequence (DNA): TGTGCCAGCAGCTTGGCTCCTAGCGAGTCAGATACGCAGTATTTT. J is TRBJ2-3 and V is TRBV5-4; D may be TRBD2 (6 bases). Per germline, CDR1 SGHNT and CDR2 YYREEE (reference sequence). The V end was cut by 0 bases, the J end by 4 bases, with 12 bases between. The CDR3 covers 15 residues.

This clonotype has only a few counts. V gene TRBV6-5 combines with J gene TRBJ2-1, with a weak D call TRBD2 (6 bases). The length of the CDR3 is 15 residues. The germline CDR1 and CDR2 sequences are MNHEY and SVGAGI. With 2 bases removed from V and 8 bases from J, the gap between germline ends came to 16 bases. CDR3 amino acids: CASSYRSQTRDEQFF. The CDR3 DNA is TGTGCCAGCAGTTACAGGAGCCAGACTAGGGATGAGCAGTTCTTC.

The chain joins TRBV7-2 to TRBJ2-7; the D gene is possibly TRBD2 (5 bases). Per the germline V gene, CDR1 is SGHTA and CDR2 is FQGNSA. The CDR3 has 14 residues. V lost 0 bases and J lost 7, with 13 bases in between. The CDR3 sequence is CASSLAGLLREQYF. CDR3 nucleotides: TGTGCCAGCAGCTTAGCAGGACTCCTGAGGGAGCAGTACTTC.

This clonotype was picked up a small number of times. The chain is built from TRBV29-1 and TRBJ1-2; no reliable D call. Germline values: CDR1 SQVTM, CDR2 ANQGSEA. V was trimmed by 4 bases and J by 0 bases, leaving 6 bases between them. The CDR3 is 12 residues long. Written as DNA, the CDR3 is TGCAGCGTTGTTGTCGCTAACTATGGCTACACCTTC. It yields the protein CSVVVANYGYTF.

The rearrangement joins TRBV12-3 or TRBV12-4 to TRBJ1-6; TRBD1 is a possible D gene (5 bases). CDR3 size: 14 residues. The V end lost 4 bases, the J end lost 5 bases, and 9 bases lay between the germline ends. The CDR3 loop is CASSSGQDNSPLHF. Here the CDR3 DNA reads TGTGCCAGCAGTTCGGGGCAGGATAATTCACCCCTCCACTTT.

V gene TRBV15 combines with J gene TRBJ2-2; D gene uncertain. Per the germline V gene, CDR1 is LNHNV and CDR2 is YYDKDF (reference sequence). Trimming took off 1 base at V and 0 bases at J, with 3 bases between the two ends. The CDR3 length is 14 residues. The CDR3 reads CATSRAANTGELFF. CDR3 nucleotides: TGTGCCACCAGCAGAGCAGCGAACACCGGGGAGCTGTTTTTT. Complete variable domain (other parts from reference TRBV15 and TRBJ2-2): DAMVIQNPRYQVTQFGKPVTLSCSQTLNHNVMYWYQQKSSQAPKLLFHYYDKDFNNEADTPDNFQSRRPNTSFCFLDIRSPGLGDTAMYLCATSRAANTGELFFGEGSRLTVL.

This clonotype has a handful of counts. The CDR3 DNA reads TGTGCCACCAGTGAAACGCGGACCGGGCGATCCGAGCAGTACTTC. It encodes CATSETRTGRSEQYF. The V and J genes are TRBV24-1 and TRBJ2-7, with D unclear. The CDR3 contains 15 residues. The germline CDR1 and CDR2 sequences are KGHDR and SFDVKD. The ends were cut back, 4 bases at V and 6 bases at J, with 18 bases in the middle.

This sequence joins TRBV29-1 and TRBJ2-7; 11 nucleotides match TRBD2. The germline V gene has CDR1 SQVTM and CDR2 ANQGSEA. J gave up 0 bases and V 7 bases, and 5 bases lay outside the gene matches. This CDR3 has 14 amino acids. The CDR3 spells CSGRGTSGSYEQYF. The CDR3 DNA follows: TGCAGCGGAAGGGGGACTAGCGGCTCCTACGAGCAGTACTTC.

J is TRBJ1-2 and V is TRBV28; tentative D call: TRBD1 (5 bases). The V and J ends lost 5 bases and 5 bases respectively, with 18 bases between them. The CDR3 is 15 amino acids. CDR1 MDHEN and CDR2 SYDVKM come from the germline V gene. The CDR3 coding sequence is TGTGCCAGCAGTCCGCCTGGGGGAAGATGGTATGGCTACACCTTC. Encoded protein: CASSPPGGRWYGYTF.

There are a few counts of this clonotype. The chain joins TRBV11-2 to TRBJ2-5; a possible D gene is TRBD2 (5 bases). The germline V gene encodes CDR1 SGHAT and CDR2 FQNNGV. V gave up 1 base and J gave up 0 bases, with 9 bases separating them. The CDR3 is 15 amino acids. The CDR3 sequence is CASSLAGTHQETQYF. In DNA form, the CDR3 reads TGTGCCAGCAGCTTAGCGGGAACCCACCAAGAGACCCAGTACTTC.

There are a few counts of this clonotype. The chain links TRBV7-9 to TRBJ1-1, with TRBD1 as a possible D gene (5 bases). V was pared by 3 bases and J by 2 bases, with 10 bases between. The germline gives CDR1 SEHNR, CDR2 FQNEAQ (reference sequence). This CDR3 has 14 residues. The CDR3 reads CASSFDRSNTEAFF. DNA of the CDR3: TGTGCCAGCAGCTTCGACAGATCCAACACTGAAGCTTTCTTT.

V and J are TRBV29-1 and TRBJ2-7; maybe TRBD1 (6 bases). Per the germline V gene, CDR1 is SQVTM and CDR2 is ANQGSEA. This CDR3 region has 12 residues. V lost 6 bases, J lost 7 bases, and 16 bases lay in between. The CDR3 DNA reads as TGCAGCGTCGCCGTGTCCAGGGGAGAGCAGTACTTC. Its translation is CSVAVSRGEQYF.

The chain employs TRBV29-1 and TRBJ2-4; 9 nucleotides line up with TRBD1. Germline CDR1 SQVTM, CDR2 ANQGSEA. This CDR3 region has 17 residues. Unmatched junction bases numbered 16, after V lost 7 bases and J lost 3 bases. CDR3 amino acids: CSARGGQGWEDKNIQYF. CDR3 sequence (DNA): TGCAGCGCCCGAGGGGGACAGGGTTGGGAAGACAAAAACATTCAGTACTTC.

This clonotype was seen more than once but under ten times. The CDR3, as DNA: TGTGCCAGCAGCTTCCCTAGCGGGGAGCAGTTCTTC. Encoded protein: CASSFPSGEQFF. V and J are TRBV14 and TRBJ2-1; TRBD2 agrees at 8 bases. The CDR3 extends over 12 amino acids. Germline V CDR1 and CDR2: SGHDN, FVKESK. V lost 5 bases, J lost 10 bases, and 4 bases stayed unmatched.

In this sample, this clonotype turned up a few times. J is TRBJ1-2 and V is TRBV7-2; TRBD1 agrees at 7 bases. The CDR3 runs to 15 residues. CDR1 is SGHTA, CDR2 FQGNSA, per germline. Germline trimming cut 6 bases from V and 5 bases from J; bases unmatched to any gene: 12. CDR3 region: CASSFQGGTFYGYTF. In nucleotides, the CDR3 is TGTGCCAGCAGTTTCCAGGGGGGGACTTTTTATGGCTACACCTTC.

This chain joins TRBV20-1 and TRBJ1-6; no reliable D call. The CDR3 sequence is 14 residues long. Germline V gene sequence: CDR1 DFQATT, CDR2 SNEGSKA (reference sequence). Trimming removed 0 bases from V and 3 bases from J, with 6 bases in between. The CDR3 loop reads CSARDAGYNSPLHF. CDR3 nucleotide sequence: TGCAGTGCTAGAGACGCAGGCTATAATTCACCCCTCCACTTT.

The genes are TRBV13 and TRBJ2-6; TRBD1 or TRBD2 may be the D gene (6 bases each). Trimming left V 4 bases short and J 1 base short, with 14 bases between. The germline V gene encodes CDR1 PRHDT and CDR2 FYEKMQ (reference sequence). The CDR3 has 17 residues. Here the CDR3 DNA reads TGTGCCAGCAGCTATTTCGGGGGCCAATCTGGGGCCAACGTCCTGACTTTC. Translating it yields CASSYFGGQSGANVLTF.

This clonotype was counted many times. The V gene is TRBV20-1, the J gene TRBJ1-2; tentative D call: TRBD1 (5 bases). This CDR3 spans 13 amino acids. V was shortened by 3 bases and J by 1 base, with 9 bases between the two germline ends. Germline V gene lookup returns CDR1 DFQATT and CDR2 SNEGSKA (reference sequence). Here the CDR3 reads CSARADNNYGYTF. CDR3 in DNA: TGCAGTGCTAGGGCGGACAATAACTATGGCTACACCTTC.

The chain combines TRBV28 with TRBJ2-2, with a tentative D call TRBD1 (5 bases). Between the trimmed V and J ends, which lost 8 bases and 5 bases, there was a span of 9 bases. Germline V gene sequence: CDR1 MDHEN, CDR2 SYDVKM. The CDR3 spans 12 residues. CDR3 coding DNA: TGTGCCAGCCCAGGGTTGACCGGGGAGCTGTTTTTT. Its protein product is CASPGLTGELFF.